The 31 T cell receptor beta chains below all came from one sample that was sequenced in a study of blood T cell repertoires in COVID-19. The table came from immunoSEQ multiplex PCR; TCRdb's copy has only in-frame clones and leaves some out. Of about 370,000 clones listed, around 92% are singletons. Sequenced material: peripheral blood. These receptors were collected from a woman aged 25 to 45 with COVID-19, enrolled during active disease.

This clone was detected only once. The chain employs TRBV19 and TRBJ2-1; TRBD2 aligns across 10 bases. CDR1 is LNHDA, CDR2 SQIVND, per germline (reference sequence). J gave up 4 bases and V 5 bases, and 14 bases lay outside the gene matches. The CDR3 contains 18 residues. The CDR3 bases are TGTGCCAGTAGTCCTTCGTGGCTAGCGGGAGTGGGATACAATGAGCAGTTCTTC. Translating it yields CASSPSWLAGVGYNEQFF. The full variable domain, rest sourced from reference TRBV19 and TRBJ2-1, is DGGITQSPKYLFRKEGQNVTLSCEQNLNHDAMYWYRQDPGQGLRLIYYSQIVNDFQKGDIAEGYSVSREKKESFPLTVTSAQKNPTAFYLCASSPSWLAGVGYNEQFFGPGTRLTVL.

The chain carries TRBV9 and TRBJ2-3; 16 bases match TRBD2. The trim removed 3 bases at V and 3 bases at J, leaving 10 bases unmatched. The CDR3 has 19 amino acids. In germline, CDR1 is SGDLS, CDR2 YYNGEE. The CDR3 spells CASSAMGLAGGRSTDTQYF. The CDR3 coding sequence is TGTGCCAGCAGCGCCATGGGACTAGCGGGGGGGCGGAGTACAGATACGCAGTATTTT.

This rearrangement joins TRBV7-8 to TRBJ2-3, with 11 bases fitting TRBD2. Unmatched junction bases numbered 19, after V lost 5 bases and J lost 9 bases. Germline CDR1 and CDR2: SGHVS and FQNEAQ. CDR3 size: 18 residues. The CDR3 coding sequence is TGTGCCAGCAGCCTCCACTTCCCGGGACTAGCGGCCCCGAGGACGCAGTATTTT. It codes for CASSLHFPGLAAPRTQYF.

About this clone itself: One end of the junction fails to match germline, which may point to a read error. This chain links TRBV7-7 with TRBJ1-3; 7 bases line up with TRBD1. The CDR3 is made up of 14 amino acids. Germline CDR1 and CDR2: SSHAT and FNYEAQ (reference sequence). CDR3 loop: CASSSGQPGDTIYF. Here the CDR3 DNA reads TGTGCTAGCAGCTCGGGACAGCCGGGGGACACCATATATTTT.

The chain carries TRBV7-2 and TRBJ2-5; D perhaps matches TRBD1 (5 bases). This CDR3 has 15 residues. The V end lost 0 bases, the J end lost 5 bases, and 13 bases lay between the germline ends. Germline CDR1 and CDR2: SGHTA and FQGNSA. The CDR3 nucleotides read TGTGCCAGCAGCTTAGCGAGTGGAAGGGGCGAGACCCAGTACTTC. Encoded protein: CASSLASGRGETQYF.

The gene calls are TRBV11-2 and TRBJ1-2; 10 bases align to TRBD1. Germline-derived CDR1 and CDR2 are SGHAT and FQNNGV. The CDR3 totals 17 residues. Trimming removed 4 bases from V and 1 base from J; junction bases left unmatched: 9. The CDR3 spells CASSSGRDRGVNYGYTF. The CDR3 coding sequence is TGTGCCAGCAGCTCAGGGCGGGACAGGGGAGTTAACTATGGCTACACCTTC.

In this sample, this clone turned up a few times. The chain recombines TRBV4-1 with TRBJ2-3; 15 nucleotides agree with TRBD2. The CDR3 is 20 amino acids. The ends lost 1 base at V and 2 bases at J; junction bases unmatched: 10. In germline, CDR1 is MGHRA, CDR2 YSYEKL. CDR3 DNA sequence: TGCGCCAGCAGCCAAGTGGCGGGACTAGCGGGGGGCCGGTCCACAGATACGCAGTATTTT. Residues: CASSQVAGLAGGRSTDTQYF.

The chain combines TRBV5-1 with TRBJ1-1; D is perhaps TRBD1 (6 bases). Germline values: CDR1 SGHRS, CDR2 YFSETQ. The CDR3 consists of 14 residues. With 6 bases removed from V and 4 bases from J, the gap between germline ends came to 16 bases. CDR3 residues: CASTPTGSTTEAFF. The CDR3 DNA sequence: TGCGCCAGCACGCCGACAGGTTCGACCACTGAAGCTTTCTTT.

The J gene is TRBJ2-4, the V gene TRBV7-9; TRBD1 might be the D (5 bases). V was trimmed by 1 base and J by 7 bases, leaving 8 bases between them. Germline assignment: CDR1 SEHNR and CDR2 FQNEAQ (reference sequence). This CDR3 has 13 amino acids. The CDR3 loop reads CASSLGWGNIQYF. In DNA form, the CDR3 reads TGTGCCAGCAGCTTAGGTTGGGGCAACATTCAGTACTTC.

The V gene is TRBV7-2, the J gene TRBJ1-6; a possible D gene is TRBD1 (6 bases). CDR3 length: 12 residues. The V gene lost 5 bases and the J gene lost 12 bases, with 11 bases spanning the gap. Germline CDR1 SGHTA, CDR2 FQGNSA. The CDR3 here is CASSPVDRPLHF. The CDR3 region has the DNA TGTGCCAGCAGCCCCGTGGACAGACCCCTCCACTTT. Together with reference TRBV7-2 and TRBJ1-6, the CDR3 gives the full variable domain: GAGVSQSPSNKVTEKGKDVELRCDPISGHTALYWYRQSLGQGLEFLIYFQGNSAPDKSGLPSDRFSAERTGGSVSTLTIQRTQQEDSAVYLCASSPVDRPLHFGNGTRLTVT.

The rearrangement uses TRBV11-3 and TRBJ2-1; D uncertain. The CDR3 is 13 amino acids. From germline, CDR1 is SGHNT and CDR2 YENEEA. V was shortened by 5 bases and J by 4 bases, with 9 bases between the two germline ends. The CDR3 DNA reads as TGTGCCAGCAGCCCCCGTAGTTACAATGAGCAGTTCTTC. It translates to CASSPRSYNEQFF.

This clone came up once. The chain recombines TRBV7-6 with TRBJ2-5; perhaps TRBD1 as D (6 bases). In germline, CDR1 is SGHVS, CDR2 FNYEAQ. The CDR3 runs to 13 residues. Between the trimmed V and J ends, which lost 2 bases and 3 bases, there was a span of 7 bases. The CDR3 sequence is CASSLRTEETQYF. In DNA, the CDR3 is TGTGCCAGCAGCTTACGGACAGAAGAGACCCAGTACTTC. Full variable domain (missing parts from reference TRBV7-6 and TRBJ2-5): GAGVSQSPRYKVTKRGQDVALRCDPISGHVSLYWYRQALGQGPEFLTYFNYEAQQDKSGLPNDRFSAERPEGSISTLTIQRTEQRDSAMYRCASSLRTEETQYFGPGTRLLVL.

The J gene is TRBJ2-5, the V gene TRBV5-4, with no clear D. Trimming stripped 0 bases from V and 7 bases from J, with 13 bases between. The CDR3 is 14 amino acids. The germline CDR1 and CDR2 sequences are SGHNT and YYREEE (reference sequence). Here the CDR3 DNA reads TGTGCCAGCAGCTTGGATCTAGACGTGGGGACCCAGTACTTC. It is translated as CASSLDLDVGTQYF.

The chain is built from TRBV6-5 and TRBJ2-7; D is perhaps TRBD1 (5 bases). Germline V lookup: CDR1 MNHEY, CDR2 SVGAGI. The CDR3 runs 13 residues. V shed 6 bases and J shed 2 bases, with 11 bases lying between them. CDR3 sequence reads: CASRRDRAYEQYF. The CDR3 DNA follows: TGTGCCAGCAGGCGAGACAGAGCCTACGAGCAGTACTTC.

V usage is TRBV6-5 and J usage is TRBJ2-1; TRBD2 matches 7 bases. The ends lost 2 bases at V and 6 bases at J; junction bases unmatched: 10. Germline V lookup: CDR1 MNHEY, CDR2 SVGAGI. The CDR3 consists of 16 residues. The CDR3 DNA is TGTGCCAGCAGTTACCCTTCGCGTGGGGGGGTCAATGAGCAGTTCTTC. This translates into CASSYPSRGGVNEQFF.

The rearrangement joins TRBV11-3 to TRBJ2-3; the match to TRBD2 covers 10 bases. In germline, CDR1 is SGHNT, CDR2 YENEEA. The CDR3 sequence is 15 residues long. The V segment lost 5 bases and the J segment 4 bases; nucleotides outside the gene matches: 6. In DNA form, the CDR3 reads TGTGCCAGCAGCGCCGGGACTAGCGCCCCAGATACGCAGTATTTT. This encodes CASSAGTSAPDTQYF.

Comment on this clone: At one of its ends the junction is not consistent with the germline gene, which may arise from a read error. This chain connects TRBV7-7 to TRBJ2-5; TRBD1 agrees at 9 bases. Germline V gene sequence: CDR1 SSHAT, CDR2 FNYEAQ (reference sequence). The length of the CDR3 is 17 residues. CDR3 region: CASSLTLGQGIQETQYF. The CDR3 DNA reads as TGTGCTAGCAGCTTAACCCTGGGACAGGGCATCCAAGAGACCCAGTACTTC.

The CDR3 bases are TGTGCCAGCAGCTACGGACAGGGTTCCGGCTACACCTTC. This translates into CASSYGQGSGYTF. The rearrangement joins TRBV5-4 to TRBJ1-2; 8 positions agree with TRBD1. The CDR3 is 13 amino acids. Germline assignment: CDR1 SGHNT and CDR2 YYREEE (reference sequence). The V segment lost 3 bases and the J segment 8 bases; nucleotides outside the gene matches: 6.

This clone has only one observation. The chain combines TRBV10-2 with TRBJ2-2, with 9 bases lining up with TRBD2. The CDR3 has 15 residues. The germline V gene encodes CDR1 WSHSY and CDR2 SAAADI. V trimming: 4 bases; J trimming: 6 bases; junction bases outside the gene matches: 6. In DNA form, the CDR3 reads TGCGCCAGCAGTGTAGCGGGGGCCGATGCCGGGGAGCTGTTTTTT. This encodes CASSVAGADAGELFF.

V is TRBV5-1 and J is TRBJ2-2, with TRBD2 matching over 10 bases. From germline, CDR1 is SGHRS and CDR2 YFSETQ. V was clipped by 4 bases and J by 0 bases; unmatched bases: 9. The CDR3 is made up of 18 amino acids. CDR3 sequence (DNA): TGCGCCAGCAGCACATATACCGGGACTAGCGCGAACACCGGGGAGCTGTTTTTT. Its protein is CASSTYTGTSANTGELFF.

This clone was counted once. The chain recombines TRBV30 with TRBJ1-2, with D tentatively TRBD1 (6 bases). The CDR3 runs to 14 residues. CDR1 GTSNPN and CDR2 SVGIG come from the germline V gene (reference sequence). V was shortened by 8 bases and J by 6 bases, with 22 bases between the two germline ends. The CDR3 nucleotides are TGTGCCGGCCGTTCGGGGGGGGGCGGCGATGGCTACACCTTC. Translated: CAGRSGGGGDGYTF.

The chain recombines TRBV28 with TRBJ1-5; no firm D call. The germline gives CDR1 MDHEN, CDR2 SYDVKM. The CDR3 loop spans 16 amino acids. The V gene lost 7 bases and the J gene lost 1 base, with 17 bases spanning the gap. The CDR3 coding sequence is TGTGCCAGCACCCGACTCCCGGGAAACAGCAATCAGCCCCAGCATTTT. This translates into CASTRLPGNSNQPQHF.

V gene TRBV6-5 combines with J gene TRBJ1-1; D ambiguous. The CDR3 contains 13 residues. Germline V gene data show CDR1 as MNHEY and CDR2 as SVGAGI. V lost 3 bases to trimming and J lost 3 bases, with 8 bases between them. The CDR3 DNA is TGTGCCAGCAGTTATTTAGACTACACTGAAGCTTTCTTT. Translation: CASSYLDYTEAFF.

This sequence joins TRBV11-3 and TRBJ1-4; the D is unclear. The CDR3 consists of 15 residues. Trimming pared 1 base from V and 5 bases from J, leaving 11 bases between. Per germline, CDR1 SGHNT and CDR2 YENEEA. The CDR3 bases are TGTGCCAGCAGCTTAGGAGGGCAGACCAATGAAAAACTGTTTTTT. The encoded protein is CASSLGGQTNEKLFF. Supplemented by reference TRBV11-3 and TRBJ1-4, the full variable domain reads EAGVVQSPRYKIIEKKQPVAFWCNPISGHNTLYWYLQNLGQGPELLIRYENEEAVDDSQLPKDRFSAERLKGVDSTLKIQPAELGDSAVYLCASSLGGQTNEKLFFGSGTQLSVL.

This clone was seen a few times. The chain couples TRBV2 to TRBJ1-6; D remains ambiguous. In germline, CDR1 is SNHLY, CDR2 FYNNEI. Trimming removed 6 bases at V and 4 bases at J, with 7 bases between. CDR3 size: 13 residues. The CDR3 region has the DNA TGTGCCAGCAGGGCCCCGTATAATTCACCCCTCCACTTT. Translation gives CASRAPYNSPLHF.

This chain uses TRBV18 with TRBJ2-5, with D unresolved. This CDR3 spans 13 amino acids. The V and J ends lost 3 bases and 2 bases respectively, with 7 bases between them. From germline, CDR1 is KGHSH and CDR2 LQKENI. CDR3 nucleotide sequence: TGTGCCAGCTCACCGGCGGCACAAGAGACCCAGTACTTC. Translation: CASSPAAQETQYF.

The V and J genes are TRBV27 and TRBJ2-5; TRBD2 agrees at 10 bases. Germline assignment: CDR1 MNHEY and CDR2 SMNVEV (reference sequence). V lost 4 bases, J lost 3 bases, and 11 bases stayed unmatched. There are 17 residues in the CDR3. In DNA form, the CDR3 reads TGTGCCAGCAGTTCAAACCCCGGGCTAGCGGGAGAAGAGACCCAGTACTTC. It translates to CASSSNPGLAGEETQYF.

The chain has TRBV5-6 and TRBJ1-3; no clear D. The CDR3 runs to 16 residues. The germline gives CDR1 SGHDT, CDR2 YYEEEE. V lost 2 bases to trimming and J lost 4 bases, with 16 bases between them. CDR3 DNA sequence: TGTGCCAGCAGCTTATATACCACTTACCTCGGAAACACCATATATTTT. It encodes CASSLYTTYLGNTIYF.

This clone was counted only a few times. The chain uses TRBV9 and TRBJ1-2, with D hard to call. Trimming stripped 0 bases from V and 5 bases from J, with 5 bases between. This CDR3 is built from 12 residues. CDR1 is SGDLS, CDR2 YYNGEE, per germline. The CDR3 spells CASSVGQYGYTF. The CDR3, as DNA: TGTGCCAGCAGCGTAGGGCAGTATGGCTACACCTTC.

The V and J genes are TRBV20-1 and TRBJ2-1, with D perhaps TRBD1 (5 bases). CDR1 and CDR2 from the germline V gene are DFQATT and SNEGSKA (reference sequence). V lost 5 bases to trimming and J lost 13 bases, with 15 bases between them. This CDR3 has 11 residues. This chain's CDR3 is CSAGRREGQFF. The CDR3 DNA sequence: TGCAGTGCTGGTCGCAGGGAAGGTCAGTTCTTC.

This clone was detected only once. The chain couples TRBV11-3 to TRBJ2-1, with 9 bases that match TRBD2. The CDR3 consists of 17 residues. Germline V lookup: CDR1 SGHNT, CDR2 YENEEA. J lost 0 bases, V lost 3 bases, and 6 bases had no gene match. The CDR3 sequence is CASSFLSGRSSYNEQFF. In DNA, the CDR3 is TGTGCCAGCAGCTTCCTAAGCGGGAGGAGCTCCTACAATGAGCAGTTCTTC. Complete variable domain (other parts from reference TRBV11-3 and TRBJ2-1): EAGVVQSPRYKIIEKKQPVAFWCNPISGHNTLYWYLQNLGQGPELLIRYENEEAVDDSQLPKDRFSAERLKGVDSTLKIQPAELGDSAVYLCASSFLSGRSSYNEQFFGPGTRLTVL.